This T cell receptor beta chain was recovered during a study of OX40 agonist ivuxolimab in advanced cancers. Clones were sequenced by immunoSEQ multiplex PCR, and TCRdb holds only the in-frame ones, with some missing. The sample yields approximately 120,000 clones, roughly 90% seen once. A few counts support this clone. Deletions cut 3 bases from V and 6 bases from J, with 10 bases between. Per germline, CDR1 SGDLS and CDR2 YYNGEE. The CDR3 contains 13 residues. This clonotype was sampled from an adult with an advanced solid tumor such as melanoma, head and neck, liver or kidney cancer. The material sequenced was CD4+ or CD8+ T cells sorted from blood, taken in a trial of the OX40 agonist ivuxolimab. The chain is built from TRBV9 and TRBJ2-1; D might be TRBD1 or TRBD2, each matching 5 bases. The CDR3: CASSGGGTNEQFF. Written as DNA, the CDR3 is TGTGCCAGCAGCGGTGGGGGTACCAATGAGCAGTTCTTC.